The 32 T cell receptor beta chains given below trace back to one sample, sequenced in a study of vaccination and CD4 T cells after COVID-19. As to treatment: roughly ten-day PBMC culture with coronavirus spike peptide pools or control peptides (ViraFEST assay). Their antigens are not known. At the Johns Hopkins FTIC core, DNA taken from cultured CD4+ T cells was sequenced by way of the Oncomine TCR Beta short-read assay. TCRdb re-analysed the PCR reads in MiXCR, keeping a single row per CDR3 protein. The sample includes about 14,000 distinct CDR3 sequences, roughly 27% of them seen just once. The source material was CD4+ T cells from blood, cultured in vitro, sampled before SARS-CoV-2 vaccination. The receptors stem from a human donor who received a COVID-19 vaccine.

This clonotype was recorded a few times. This chain uses TRBV6-1 with TRBJ2-5; D possibly corresponds to TRBD1 (6 bases). The V gene lost 7 bases and the J gene lost 5 bases, with 17 bases spanning the gap. The CDR3 sequence is 14 residues long. Looked up from germline, CDR1 is MNHNS and CDR2 is SASEGT. Here the CDR3 DNA reads TGTGCCAGCACGGGGAGTTGGGGGCAGGAGACCCAGTACTTC. It is translated as CASTGSWGQETQYF.

The CDR3 DNA is TGCGCCAGCAGCCTCACAGGACTAGCGGGGGGGCCAAATACGCAGTATTTT. It codes for CASSLTGLAGGPNTQYF. The chain links TRBV4-1 to TRBJ2-3; 15 positions match TRBD2. Per the germline V gene, CDR1 is MGHRA and CDR2 is YSYEKL. This CDR3 has 17 residues. The V segment lost 4 bases and the J segment 7 bases; nucleotides outside the gene matches: 9.

The V and J genes are TRBV4-1 and TRBJ2-1; tentatively, D is TRBD1 or TRBD2 (5 bases each). This CDR3 is built from 14 residues. CDR1 is MGHRA and CDR2 is YSYEKL in the germline V gene. Trimming removed 4 bases from V and 7 bases from J, with 14 bases in between. CDR3 DNA sequence: TGCGCCAGCAGCCCACGGGGCGTTGGAAATGAGCAGTTCTTC. It encodes CASSPRGVGNEQFF.

This chain connects TRBV10-2 to TRBJ2-1, with 9 bases aligning to TRBD2. Germline CDR1 WSHSY, CDR2 SAAADI. Losses at the gene ends were 2 bases for V and 5 bases for J; bases not matched to a gene: 4. The CDR3 runs to 15 residues. CDR3: CASSEPASGNNEQFF. The CDR3 nucleotides are TGCGCCAGCAGTGAGCCGGCTAGCGGGAACAATGAGCAGTTCTTC.

The chain employs TRBV5-1 and TRBJ1-5, with TRBD1 identical over 10 bases. The CDR3 is 15 amino acids. Germline loops: CDR1 SGHRS, CDR2 YFSETQ. J gave up 6 bases and V 4 bases, and 7 bases lay outside the gene matches. CDR3 region: CASSATGGRSQPQHF. Here the CDR3 DNA reads TGCGCCAGCAGCGCGACAGGGGGCCGTAGTCAGCCCCAGCATTTT.

This clonotype occurred a few times. This chain uses TRBV10-3 with TRBJ1-1; 8 bases agree with TRBD1. This CDR3 region has 13 residues. Looked up from germline, CDR1 is ENHRY and CDR2 is SYGVKD. V gave up 4 bases and J gave up 7 bases; unmatched junction bases: 5. The chain's CDR3 is CAISAYRGIEAFF. The CDR3 DNA reads TGTGCCATCAGTGCATACAGGGGGATTGAAGCTTTCTTT.

This clonotype appeared a few times. The chain joins TRBV30 to TRBJ2-1; TRBD2 matches at 11 bases. Losses at the gene ends were 0 bases for V and 9 bases for J; bases not matched to a gene: 7. CDR1 is GTSNPN, CDR2 SVGIG, per germline (reference sequence). The CDR3 is 15 residues long. The CDR3 protein is CAWSVSSGGAGEQFF. Written as DNA, the CDR3 is TGTGCCTGGAGTGTAAGTAGCGGGGGGGCCGGTGAGCAGTTCTTC.

The rearrangement joins TRBV20-1 to TRBJ1-5; D is undetermined. The V and J ends lost 3 bases and 4 bases respectively, with 10 bases between them. Germline V gives CDR1 DFQATT, CDR2 SNEGSKA (reference sequence). This CDR3 spans 13 amino acids. CDR3 in DNA: TGCAGTGCTAGTCAACCGTCAAATCAGCCCCAGCATTTT. Encoded protein: CSASQPSNQPQHF.

This clonotype appeared a few times. The genes are TRBV24-1 and TRBJ2-7; D is unresolved. CDR3 length equals 14 residues. Germline-derived CDR1 and CDR2 are KGHDR and SFDVKD. The ends were cut back, 1 base at V and 7 bases at J, with 13 bases in the middle. The CDR3 sequence is CATSDLWAAGEQYF. The CDR3 nucleotides read TGTGCCACCAGTGATTTATGGGCAGCCGGGGAGCAGTACTTC.

The rearrangement joins TRBV2 to TRBJ1-1, with D unresolved. Germline CDR1 reads SNHLY; CDR2 reads FYNNEI. The V end lost 0 bases, the J end lost 5 bases, and 10 bases lay between the germline ends. The CDR3 is made up of 14 amino acids. CDR3 protein: CASSEAGLWTEAFF. For the CDR3, the DNA is TGTGCCAGCAGTGAAGCGGGCCTGTGGACTGAAGCTTTCTTT.

The V gene is TRBV18, the J gene TRBJ1-5; 8 bases line up with TRBD1. The CDR3 consists of 14 residues. CDR1 and CDR2 (germline): KGHSH, LQKENI. The trim removed 3 bases at V and 2 bases at J, leaving 0 bases unmatched. CDR3 in DNA: TGTGCCAGCTCACCGGGACAGGGCAATCAGCCCCAGCATTTT. Protein product: CASSPGQGNQPQHF. The full variable domain, its missing parts supplied by reference TRBV18 and TRBJ1-5, is NAGVMQNPRHLVRRRGQEARLRCSPMKGHSHVYWYRQLPEEGLKFMVYLQKENIIDESGMPKERFSAEFPKEGPSILRIQQVVRGDSAAYFCASSPGQGNQPQHFGDGTRLSIL.

This clonotype showed up just a few times. The rearrangement joins TRBV19 to TRBJ2-3, with 8 positions matching TRBD1. V was clipped by 7 bases and J by 5 bases; unmatched bases: 14. The V gene's germline CDR1 is LNHDA and CDR2 SQIVND (reference sequence). CDR3 length equals 16 residues. CDR3 sequence reads: CASTPPDRAGRDTQYF. For the CDR3, the DNA is TGTGCCAGTACTCCGCCGGACAGGGCGGGGAGAGATACGCAGTATTTT. The entire variable domain, with the rest obtained from reference TRBV19 and TRBJ2-3, is as follows: DGGITQSPKYLFRKEGQNVTLSCEQNLNHDAMYWYRQDPGQGLRLIYYSQIVNDFQKGDIAEGYSVSREKKESFPLTVTSAQKNPTAFYLCASTPPDRAGRDTQYFGPGTRLTVL.

In its sample, this clonotype was seen a few times. The rearrangement joins TRBV21-1 to TRBJ1-5. TRBV21-1 is given as a pseudogene. This CDR3 is 11 amino acids long. CDR3 DNA sequence: TGTGCCAGCGTGCCCGTGCGGCCCCAGCATTTT. Encoded protein: CASVPVRPQHF.

This clonotype has just a few counts. This chain connects TRBV6-1 to TRBJ1-2; 7 nucleotides align to TRBD1. From germline, CDR1 is MNHNS and CDR2 SASEGT. CDR3 length equals 15 residues. V shed 0 bases, J shed 4 bases, and the junction held 5 bases outside the gene matches. The CDR3 reads CASSEAGRGGYGYTF. The CDR3 DNA follows: TGTGCCAGCAGTGAAGCCGGCAGGGGGGGCTATGGCTACACCTTC.

The V gene is TRBV5-1, the J gene TRBJ2-2; D may be TRBD2 (5 bases). This CDR3 is 15 amino acids long. CDR1 is SGHRS, CDR2 YFSETQ, per germline. Trimming left V 0 bases short and J 4 bases short, with 10 bases between. CDR3 DNA: TGCGCCAGCAGCTTGGCCTCAGGAGGCACCGGGGAGCTGTTTTTT. Protein: CASSLASGGTGELFF.

The V and J genes are TRBV5-5 and TRBJ2-7; 7 bases map to TRBD2. CDR3 length equals 15 residues. Germline V gene data show CDR1 as SGHKS and CDR2 as YYEKEE (reference sequence). With V trimmed by 4 bases and J by 4 bases, 11 bases remained unmatched. This CDR3 is CASSAGGGEEYEQYF. CDR3 coding DNA: TGTGCCAGCAGCGCTGGTGGGGGGGAAGAGTACGAGCAGTACTTC.

The V call is TRBV2, the J call TRBJ2-7; weak D call: TRBD1 (5 bases). CDR1 and CDR2 (germline): SNHLY, FYNNEI. V lost 6 bases to trimming and J lost 2 bases, with 29 bases between them. CDR3 size: 19 residues. The CDR3 DNA is TGTGCCAGCAGAACAACCCCGGGTAAAGGGGCCGGTACGGCCTACGAGCAGTACTTC. Its protein product is CASRTTPGKGAGTAYEQYF.

By sample share, this clonotype is medium-sized. This chain joins TRBV10-1 and TRBJ2-5; weak D call: TRBD1 (7 bases). Trimming removed 5 bases from V and 2 bases from J, with 18 bases in between. Germline values: CDR1 WNHNN, CDR2 SYGVQD (reference sequence). The CDR3 contains 16 residues. The CDR3 region has the DNA TGCGCCAGCAGTCACGACAGGGCAGGAGGGCAAGAGACCCAGTACTTC. This encodes CASSHDRAGGQETQYF.

This sequence joins TRBV5-6 and TRBJ1-1; perhaps TRBD1 as D (5 bases). Germline V CDR1 and CDR2: SGHDT, YYEEEE. V was shortened by 0 bases and J by 0 bases, with 12 bases between the two germline ends. This CDR3 has 16 amino acids. The DNA of the CDR3 is TGTGCCAGCAGCTTGGTGGGGGGGGGTGTGAACACTGAAGCTTTCTTT. Its protein is CASSLVGGGVNTEAFF.

The chain carries TRBV24-1 and TRBJ1-3; the D gene is possibly TRBD1 (6 bases). Trimming pared 3 bases from V and 4 bases from J, leaving 15 bases between. CDR1 and CDR2 (germline): KGHDR, SFDVKD. There are 16 residues in the CDR3. DNA for the CDR3: TGTGCCACCAGTGATGACAGGCCGGCGTCGGGAAACACCATATATTTT. Residues: CATSDDRPASGNTIYF.

The V call is TRBV6-5, the J call TRBJ2-5; D uncertain. This CDR3 is built from 13 residues. Trimming removed 0 bases from V and 5 bases from J, with 7 bases in between. CDR1 is MNHEY, CDR2 SVGAGI, per germline. The CDR3 spells CASSYSMGETQYF. DNA for the CDR3: TGTGCCAGCAGTTACTCGATGGGGGAGACCCAGTACTTC.

The V and J genes are TRBV28 and TRBJ1-2, with a weak D call TRBD1 (6 bases). Germline values: CDR1 MDHEN, CDR2 SYDVKM. The CDR3 runs 11 residues. V was pared by 5 bases and J by 13 bases, with 14 bases between. The CDR3: CASSHPGVGTF. CDR3 bases: TGTGCCAGCAGTCACCCAGGGGTGGGCACCTTC.

The chain couples TRBV7-8 to TRBJ2-7, with 11 bases lining up with TRBD1. The CDR3 is made up of 16 amino acids. V lost 1 base to trimming and J lost 5 bases; unmatched junction nucleotides: 7. Germline V gene sequence: CDR1 SGHVS, CDR2 FQNEAQ. This chain's CDR3 is CASSLVIRTGGDEQYF. The CDR3 coding sequence is TGTGCCAGCAGCTTAGTTATTCGGACAGGGGGCGACGAGCAGTACTTC. Supplemented by reference TRBV7-8 and TRBJ2-7, the full variable domain reads GAGVSQSPRYKVAKRGQDVALRCDPISGHVSLFWYQQALGQGPEFLTYFQNEAQLDKSGLPSDRFFAERPEGSVSTLKIQRTQQEDSAVYLCASSLVIRTGGDEQYFGPGTRLTVT.

This clonotype was seen only a few times. The rearrangement links TRBV5-4 to TRBJ1-2; D unclear. The CDR3 loop spans 12 amino acids. The germline gives CDR1 SGHNT, CDR2 YYREEE (reference sequence). Trimming removed 0 bases at V and 4 bases at J, with 4 bases between. In nucleotides, the CDR3 is TGTGCCAGCAGCTTGGCCAGCTATGGCTACACCTTC. Residues: CASSLASYGYTF.

The chain recombines TRBV7-6 with TRBJ2-7, with D tentatively TRBD1 (5 bases). V was clipped by 1 base and J by 2 bases, with 12 bases between them. Per the germline V gene, CDR1 is SGHVS and CDR2 is FNYEAQ. The CDR3 has 15 amino acids. The CDR3, as DNA: TGTGCCAGCAGCTTAGTCTTCAGGGAACCCTACGAGCAGTACTTC. As protein: CASSLVFREPYEQYF.

The V gene is TRBV5-1, the J gene TRBJ2-7; D uncertain. This CDR3 has 12 residues. Germline-derived CDR1 and CDR2 are SGHRS and YFSETQ. Trimming stripped 4 bases from V and 2 bases from J, with 7 bases between. The CDR3 spells CASSLSPYEQYF. The DNA of the CDR3 is TGCGCCAGCAGCCTGAGCCCCTACGAGCAGTACTTC.

The rearrangement links TRBV18 to TRBJ2-7; 7 bases are a match to TRBD1. CDR1 and CDR2 from the germline V gene are KGHSH and LQKENI. V gave up 10 bases and J gave up 4 bases; unmatched junction bases: 13. The CDR3 is 14 residues long. CDR3 region: CANPVKGATYEQYF. The DNA of the CDR3 is TGTGCCAACCCCGTGAAGGGGGCTACTTACGAGCAGTACTTC. The full variable domain, completed using reference TRBV18 and TRBJ2-7, is NAGVMQNPRHLVRRRGQEARLRCSPMKGHSHVYWYRQLPEEGLKFMVYLQKENIIDESGMPKERFSAEFPKEGPSILRIQQVVRGDSAAYFCANPVKGATYEQYFGPGTRLTVT.

The chain couples TRBV20-1 to TRBJ2-2; 11 positions match TRBD2. J was trimmed by 6 bases and V by 2 bases; bases with no gene match: 5. Germline assignment: CDR1 DFQATT and CDR2 SNEGSKA (reference sequence). The CDR3 runs 15 residues. The CDR3 spells CSARRSGGAPGELFF. CDR3 coding DNA: TGCAGTGCTAGACGTAGCGGGGGGGCCCCCGGGGAGCTGTTTTTT.

This clonotype was detected a few times. In DNA form, the CDR3 reads TGTGCCAGCAGCCCCCCCGGGACAAGCGTCGACTACGAGCAGTACTTC. It yields the protein CASSPPGTSVDYEQYF. The chain uses TRBV21-1 and TRBJ2-7; TRBD2 is the table's D call and was not checked against the DNA. TRBV21-1 is a known pseudogene. The CDR3 sequence is 16 residues long.

The CDR3, as DNA: TGCAGTGCTAGGGGACAGGCCCACAATGAGCAGTTCTTC. Translating gives CSARGQAHNEQFF. The rearrangement links TRBV20-1 to TRBJ2-1; TRBD1 agrees at 8 bases. V was clipped by 3 bases and J by 5 bases; unmatched bases: 3. The CDR3 is made up of 13 amino acids. The germline V gene encodes CDR1 DFQATT and CDR2 SNEGSKA (reference sequence).

The chain links TRBV6-1 to TRBJ2-7; perhaps TRBD1 as D (6 bases). The ends were cut back, 5 bases at V and 2 bases at J, with 13 bases in the middle. The CDR3 is made up of 14 amino acids. Germline V gene data show CDR1 as MNHNS and CDR2 as SASEGT. In DNA form, the CDR3 reads TGTGCCAGCAGTCGACAGGAATATACCTACGAGCAGTACTTC. Translated: CASSRQEYTYEQYF.

This clonotype has only a few counts. The chain uses TRBV30 and TRBJ2-3; D not certain. Germline CDR1 and CDR2: GTSNPN and SVGIG (reference sequence). V shed 1 base and J shed 3 bases, with 5 bases lying between them. CDR3 size: 12 residues. The CDR3 loop reads CAWSDLTDTQYF. CDR3 coding DNA: TGTGCCTGGAGTGATCTAACAGATACGCAGTATTTT.